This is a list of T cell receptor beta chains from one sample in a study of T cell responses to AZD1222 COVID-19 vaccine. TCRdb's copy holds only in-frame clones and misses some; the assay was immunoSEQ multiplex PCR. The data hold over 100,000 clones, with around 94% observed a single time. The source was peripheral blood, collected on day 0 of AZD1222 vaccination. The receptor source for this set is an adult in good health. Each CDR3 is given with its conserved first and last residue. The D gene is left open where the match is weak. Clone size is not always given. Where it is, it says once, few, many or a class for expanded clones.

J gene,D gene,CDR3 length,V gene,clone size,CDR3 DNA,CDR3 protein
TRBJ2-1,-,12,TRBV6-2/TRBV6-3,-,TGTGCCAGCAGTTACTCGAACAATGAGCAGTTCTTC,CASSYSNNEQFF
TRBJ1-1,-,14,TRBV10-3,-,TGTGCCATCAGTGAAAAATCCGAGAACCTTGGAGCTTTCTTT,CAISEKSENLGAFF
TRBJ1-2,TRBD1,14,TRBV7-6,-,TGTGCCAGCAGCTTAGAAGAGGGGGCGTATGGCTACACCTTC,CASSLEEGAYGYTF
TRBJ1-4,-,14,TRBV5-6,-,TGTGCCAGCAGCTTGTTTAGAGGGCTTGAAAAACTGTTTTTT,CASSLFRGLEKLFF
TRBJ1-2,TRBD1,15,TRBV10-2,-,TGCGCCAGCAGTGAGTCAAGGGTACAGGGGAGTGGCTACACCTTC,CASSESRVQGSGYTF
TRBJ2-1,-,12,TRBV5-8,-,TGTGCCAGCAGCCGGGGGTTCAATGAGCAGTTCTTC,CASSRGFNEQFF
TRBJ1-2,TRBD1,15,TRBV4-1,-,TGCGCCAGCAGCCAAGATCGACAGGGGATTTGGGGCTACACCTTC,CASSQDRQGIWGYTF
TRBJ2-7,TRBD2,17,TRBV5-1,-,TGCGCCAGCAGCTTGGGCTTTTCTAGCGGTCGCTCCTACGAGCAGTACTTC,CASSLGFSSGRSYEQYF
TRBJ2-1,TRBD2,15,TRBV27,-,TGTGCCAGCAGTTTATTAGCGGGAACCTACAATGAGCAGTTCTTC,CASSLLAGTYNEQFF
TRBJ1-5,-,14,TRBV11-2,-,TGTGCCAGCAGCTCTTCTCACGACAATCAGCCCCAGCATTTT,CASSSSHDNQPQHF
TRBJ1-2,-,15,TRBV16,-,TGTGCCAGCAGCCAATCTCCGGAGTTTAACTATGGCTACACCTTC,CASSQSPEFNYGYTF
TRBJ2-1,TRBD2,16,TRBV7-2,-,TGTGCCAGCAACCCAGCGGGGGTAGCTGTCTACAATGAGCAGTTCTTC,CASNPAGVAVYNEQFF
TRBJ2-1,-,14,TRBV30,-,TGTGCCTGGAGTGTTGCAGGGCCCGCCAAAGAGCAGTTCTTC,CAWSVAGPAKEQFF
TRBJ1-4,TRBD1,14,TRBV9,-,TGTGCCAGCAGCCCCGGGACAGGGTTTGAAAAACTGTTTTTT,CASSPGTGFEKLFF
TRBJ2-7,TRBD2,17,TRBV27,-,TGTGCCAGCAGCCCGGGACTAGCGGGAGTAAGCTCCTACGAGCAGTACTTC,CASSPGLAGVSSYEQYF
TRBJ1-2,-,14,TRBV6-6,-,TGTGCCAGCAGATTGCAGGGGAATAACTATGGCTACACCTTC,CASRLQGNNYGYTF
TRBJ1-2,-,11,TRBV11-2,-,TGTGCCAGCAGCCCAACCCAGGGCTACACCTTC,CASSPTQGYTF
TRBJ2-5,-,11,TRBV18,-,TGTGCCAGCTCACCCGAAGAGACCCAGTACTTC,CASSPEETQYF
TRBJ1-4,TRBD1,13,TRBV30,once,TGTGCCTGGGGCCTGGGACAGAATGAAAAACTGTTTTTT,CAWGLGQNEKLFF
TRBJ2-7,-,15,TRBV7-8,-,TGTGCCAGCAGCTTAGGATTCGACTCCGCCTACGAGCAGTACTTC,CASSLGFDSAYEQYF
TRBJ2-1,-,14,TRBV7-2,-,TGTGCCAGCAGCTCTCGCCAGGGCGGTGGTGAGCAGTTCTTC,CASSSRQGGGEQFF
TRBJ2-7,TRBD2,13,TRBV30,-,TGTGCCTGGAGTACTCGGCTAGCGGACGAGCAGTACTTC,CAWSTRLADEQYF
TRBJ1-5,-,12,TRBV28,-,TGTGCCAGCAGAGCCAGGGTTCAGCCCCAGCATTTT,CASRARVQPQHF
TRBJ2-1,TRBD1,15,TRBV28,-,TGTGCCAGCAAGGGCCCGGGACAGGGGTGGCATGAGCAGTTCTTC,CASKGPGQGWHEQFF
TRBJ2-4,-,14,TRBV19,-,TGTGCCAGTAGTGGAACCGGACTTGGAGGCATTCAGTACTTC,CASSGTGLGGIQYF
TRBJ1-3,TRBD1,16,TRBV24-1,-,TGTGCCACCAGTGATGCTACAGGGGACTCTGGAAACACCATATATTTT,CATSDATGDSGNTIYF
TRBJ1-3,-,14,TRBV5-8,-,TGTGCCAGCAGACTACTTCGGACAGTCAACACCATATATTTT,CASRLLRTVNTIYF
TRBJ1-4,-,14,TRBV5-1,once,TGCGCCAGCAGCACTGGGGAGGTTAATGAAAAACTGTTTTTT,CASSTGEVNEKLFF
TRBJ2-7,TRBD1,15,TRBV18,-,TGTGCCAGCTCACCCGGGAAGGGGGCTTCCTACGAGCAGTACTTC,CASSPGKGASYEQYF
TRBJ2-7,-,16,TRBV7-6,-,TGTGCCAGCAGCCGGGGGGCTAGCGTAAGCTCCTACGAGCAGTACTTC,CASSRGASVSSYEQYF
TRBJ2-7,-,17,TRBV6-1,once,TGTGCCAGCAGTGAAGATTTTCGGGACTGGTTTACCTACGAGCAGTACTTC,CASSEDFRDWFTYEQYF
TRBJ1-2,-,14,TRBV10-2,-,TGCGCCAGCAGTGACCCGGGGAGGGGGAATGGCTACACCTTC,CASSDPGRGNGYTF
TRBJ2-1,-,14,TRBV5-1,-,TGCGCCAGCAGCCCGTCGGGGACGAGGAATGAGCAGTTCTTC,CASSPSGTRNEQFF
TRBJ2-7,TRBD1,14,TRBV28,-,TGTGCCAGCAGATTCGGACAGGGGGCCTACGAGCAGTACTTC,CASRFGQGAYEQYF
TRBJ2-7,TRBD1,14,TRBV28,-,TGTGCCAGCAGTTACGGGACAGTCCATTACGAGCAGTACTTC,CASSYGTVHYEQYF
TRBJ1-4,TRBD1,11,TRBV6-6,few,TGTGCCAGCAGGGACAGGGAAAAACTGTTTTTT,CASRDREKLFF
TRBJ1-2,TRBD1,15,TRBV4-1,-,TGCGCCAGCAGCCCTTTCCGGACAGGGGAAATTGGCTACACCTTC,CASSPFRTGEIGYTF
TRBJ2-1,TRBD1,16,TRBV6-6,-,TGTGCCAGCAGTTACGGGACAGGGGTCTCCTACAATGAGCAGTTCTTC,CASSYGTGVSYNEQFF
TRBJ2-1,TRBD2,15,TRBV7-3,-,TGTGCCAGCAGCTCCCTAGCGGGAAGTTACAATGAGCAGTTCTTC,CASSSLAGSYNEQFF
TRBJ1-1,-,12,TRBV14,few,TGTGCCACCTTCAAACGTAGCACTGAAGCTTTCTTT,CATFKRSTEAFF
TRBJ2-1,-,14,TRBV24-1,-,TGTGCCACCAGCTCACATGCCTCCTACAATGAGCAGTTCTTC,CATSSHASYNEQFF
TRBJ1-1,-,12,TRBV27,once,TGTGCCACCCGGGAGGGCGGGACTGAAGCTTTCTTT,CATREGGTEAFF
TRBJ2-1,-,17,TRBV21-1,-,TGTGCCAGCAGCAACAAAACCAGGGGACGGAGGGTAAATGAGCAGTTCTTC,CASSNKTRGRRVNEQFF
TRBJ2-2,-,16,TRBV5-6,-,TGTGCCAGCAGCTTGCTATTGCAGATAAACACCGGGGAGCTGTTTTTT,CASSLLLQINTGELFF
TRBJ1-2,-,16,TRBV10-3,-,TGTGCCATCAGTGGATCCGGGACACCGACTAACTATGGCTACACCTTC,CAISGSGTPTNYGYTF
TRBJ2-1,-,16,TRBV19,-,TGTGCCAGTAGTATAGTGGAGGGTAGCTCCTACAATGAGCAGTTCTTC,CASSIVEGSSYNEQFF
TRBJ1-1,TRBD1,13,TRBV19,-,TGTGCCAGTAAGGGACAGGTGAACACTGAAGCTTTCTTT,CASKGQVNTEAFF
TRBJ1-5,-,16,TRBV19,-,TGTGCCAGCCAAAGGGGGGGAGGGACGAGCAATCAGCCCCAGCATTTT,CASQRGGGTSNQPQHF
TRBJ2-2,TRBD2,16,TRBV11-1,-,TGTGCCAGCAGCTTAGACATAGCGGGAGTTCTCGGGGAGCTGTTTTTT,CASSLDIAGVLGELFF
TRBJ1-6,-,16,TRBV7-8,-,TGTGCCAGCAGCTTAGCGCAGGGGCCCTATAATTCACCCCTCCACTTT,CASSLAQGPYNSPLHF
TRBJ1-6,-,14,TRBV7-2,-,TGTGCCAGCAGCTTGGAAGGGTTAAATTCACCCCTCCACTTT,CASSLEGLNSPLHF
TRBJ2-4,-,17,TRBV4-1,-,TGCGCCAGCAGCCAAGTTCCTACAGGACTAGCCAAAAACATTCAGTACTTC,CASSQVPTGLAKNIQYF
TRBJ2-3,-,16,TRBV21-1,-,TGTGCCAGCAGCAAGCAGAGAGACAGGTACACAGATACGCAGTATTTT,CASSKQRDRYTDTQYF